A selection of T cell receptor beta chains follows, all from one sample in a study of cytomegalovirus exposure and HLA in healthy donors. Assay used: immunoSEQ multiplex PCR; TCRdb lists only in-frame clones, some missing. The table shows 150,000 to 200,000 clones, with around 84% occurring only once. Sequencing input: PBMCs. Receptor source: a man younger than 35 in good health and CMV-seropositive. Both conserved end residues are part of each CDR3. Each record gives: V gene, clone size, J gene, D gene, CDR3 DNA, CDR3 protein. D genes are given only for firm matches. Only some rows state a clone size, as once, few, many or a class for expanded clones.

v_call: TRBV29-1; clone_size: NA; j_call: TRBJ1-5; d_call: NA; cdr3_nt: TGCAGCGTGGAGGGATCAGGCAATCAGCCCCAGCATTTT; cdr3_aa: CSVEGSGNQPQHF
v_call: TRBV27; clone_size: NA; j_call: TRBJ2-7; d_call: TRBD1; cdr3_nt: TGTGCCAGCAGTTTATATTCGGGGACAGGCCCATTTTCCTACGAGCAGTACTTC; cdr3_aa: CASSLYSGTGPFSYEQYF
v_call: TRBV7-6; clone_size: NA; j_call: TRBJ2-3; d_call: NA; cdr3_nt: TGTGCCAGCAGCTTACGAGCAGATACGCAGTATTTT; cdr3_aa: CASSLRADTQYF
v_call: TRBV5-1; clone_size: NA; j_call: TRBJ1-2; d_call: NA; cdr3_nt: TGCGCCAGCAGCTTGGGTCCAGGGGCAGCTAACTATGGCTACACCTTC; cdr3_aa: CASSLGPGAANYGYTF
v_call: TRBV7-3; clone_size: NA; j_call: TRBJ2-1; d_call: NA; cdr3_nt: TGTGCCAGCAGCCCTCTTAACGGTCCCCGATACAATGAGCAGTTCTTC; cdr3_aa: CASSPLNGPRYNEQFF
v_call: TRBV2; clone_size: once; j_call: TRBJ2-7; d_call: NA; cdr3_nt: TGTGCCACCTCTAACTACGAGCAGTACTTC; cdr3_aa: CATSNYEQYF
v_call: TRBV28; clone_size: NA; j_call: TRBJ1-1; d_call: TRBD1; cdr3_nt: TGTGCCAGCAGTCTGACAGGGGGCACGAACACTGAAGCTTTCTTT; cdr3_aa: CASSLTGGTNTEAFF
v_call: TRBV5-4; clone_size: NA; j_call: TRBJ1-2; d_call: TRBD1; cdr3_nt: TGTGCCAGCAGCCACGGGACAGGGAAGAGTGGCTACACCTTC; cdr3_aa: CASSHGTGKSGYTF
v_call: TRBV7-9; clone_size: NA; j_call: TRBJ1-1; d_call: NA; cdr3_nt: TGTGCCAGCAGCTTACGAAGCGGCACTGAAGCTTTCTTT; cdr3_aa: CASSLRSGTEAFF
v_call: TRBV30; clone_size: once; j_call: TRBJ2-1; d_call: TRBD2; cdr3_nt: TGTGCCTGGAGTGTACCTCTAGCGGGTATGAATGAGCAGTTCTTC; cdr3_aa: CAWSVPLAGMNEQFF
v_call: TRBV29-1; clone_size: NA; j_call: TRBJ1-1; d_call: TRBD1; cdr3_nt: TGCAGCGTTGAAAGGACAGGGAGAGGGACTGAAGCTTTCTTT; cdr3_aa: CSVERTGRGTEAFF
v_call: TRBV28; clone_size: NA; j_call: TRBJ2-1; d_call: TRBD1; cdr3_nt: TGTGCCAGCAGTTTCCCAGGGGGCCTCAATGAGCAGTTCTTC; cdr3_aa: CASSFPGGLNEQFF
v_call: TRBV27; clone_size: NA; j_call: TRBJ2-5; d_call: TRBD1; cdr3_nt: TGTGCCAGCAGTCTCTGGACAGGGTTGGGGGAGACCCAGTACTTC; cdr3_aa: CASSLWTGLGETQYF
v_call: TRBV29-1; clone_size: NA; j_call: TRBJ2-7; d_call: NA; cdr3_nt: TGCAGCGTAGCCTGGGGAGCCTACGAGCAGTACTTC; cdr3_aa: CSVAWGAYEQYF
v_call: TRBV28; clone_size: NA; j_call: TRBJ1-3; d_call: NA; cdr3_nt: TGTGCCAGCAGTTCCCCCGGGGGGTCTGGAAACACCATATATTTT; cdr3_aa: CASSSPGGSGNTIYF
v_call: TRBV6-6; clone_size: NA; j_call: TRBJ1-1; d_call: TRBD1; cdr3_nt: TGTGCCAGCAGTTCGGGGGGGACAGGGGGCACTGAAGCTTTCTTT; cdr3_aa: CASSSGGTGGTEAFF
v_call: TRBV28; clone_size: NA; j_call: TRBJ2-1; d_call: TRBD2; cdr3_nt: TGTGCCAGCAGTCACGGGACTAGCGGGGGAGATGAGCAGTTCTTC; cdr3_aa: CASSHGTSGGDEQFF
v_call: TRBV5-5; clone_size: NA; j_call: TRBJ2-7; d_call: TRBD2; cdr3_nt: TGTGCCAGCAGCCGCGGGGGGTCCGGCGAGCAGTACTTC; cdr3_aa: CASSRGGSGEQYF
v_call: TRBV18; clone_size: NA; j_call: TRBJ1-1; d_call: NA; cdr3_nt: TGTGCCAGCTCTACCACCCAGGGGCAGTTGAACACTGAAGCTTTCTTT; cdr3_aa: CASSTTQGQLNTEAFF
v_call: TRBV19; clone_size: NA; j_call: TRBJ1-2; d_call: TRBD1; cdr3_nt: TGTGCCAGTGGGCGACAGGGGGGCTATGGCTACACCTTC; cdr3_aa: CASGRQGGYGYTF
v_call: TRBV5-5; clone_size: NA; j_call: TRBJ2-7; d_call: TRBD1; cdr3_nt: TGTGCCAGCAGCTCACCCGGGACAGGGGGGCGGTACGAGCAGTACTTC; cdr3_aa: CASSSPGTGGRYEQYF
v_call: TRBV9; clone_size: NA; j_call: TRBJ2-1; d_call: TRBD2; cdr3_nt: TGTGCCAGCAGCCCCCGACTAGCGGGATACTACAATGAGCAGTTCTTC; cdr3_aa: CASSPRLAGYYNEQFF
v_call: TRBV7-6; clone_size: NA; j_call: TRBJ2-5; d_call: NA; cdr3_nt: TGTGCCAGCAGCCCTAAAGAGACCCAGTACTTC; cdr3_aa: CASSPKETQYF
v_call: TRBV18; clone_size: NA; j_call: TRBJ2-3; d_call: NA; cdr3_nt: TGTGCCAGCTCACCCCAGGATACGCAGTATTTT; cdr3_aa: CASSPQDTQYF
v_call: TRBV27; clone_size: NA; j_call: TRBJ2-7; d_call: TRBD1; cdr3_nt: TGTGCCAGCAGTTACTCACCAGACAGGGCATACGAGCAGTACTTC; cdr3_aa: CASSYSPDRAYEQYF
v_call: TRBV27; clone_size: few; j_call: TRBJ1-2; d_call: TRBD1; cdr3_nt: TGTGCCAGCAGTTTTAGGGGGCCCTATGGCTACACCTTC; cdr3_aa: CASSFRGPYGYTF
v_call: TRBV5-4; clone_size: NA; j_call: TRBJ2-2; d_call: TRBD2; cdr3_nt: TGTGCCAGCAGCCCGGGGACTAGATCCGGGGAGCTGTTTTTT; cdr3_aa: CASSPGTRSGELFF
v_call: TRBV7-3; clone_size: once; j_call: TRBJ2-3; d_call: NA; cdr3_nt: TGTGCCAGCAGCTTAGGGAGGGGGGAGGCGGTTCGCGATACGCAGTATTTT; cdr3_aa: CASSLGRGEAVRDTQYF
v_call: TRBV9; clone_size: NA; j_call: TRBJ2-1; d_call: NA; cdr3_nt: TGTGCCAGCAGCGTAGGGACTGACATCTACAATGAGCAGTTCTTC; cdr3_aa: CASSVGTDIYNEQFF
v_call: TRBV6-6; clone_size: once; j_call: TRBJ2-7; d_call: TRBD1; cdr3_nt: TGTGCCAGCAGTACCGGGACAGGGAGCGACGAGCAGTACTTC; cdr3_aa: CASSTGTGSDEQYF
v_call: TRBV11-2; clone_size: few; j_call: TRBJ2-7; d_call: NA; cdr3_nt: TGTGCCAGCAGCTTGACTGGCTACGAGCAGTACTTC; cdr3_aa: CASSLTGYEQYF
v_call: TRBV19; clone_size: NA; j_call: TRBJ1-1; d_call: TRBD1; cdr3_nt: TGTGCCAGTAGTTCACGGACAGGGACCTTGAACACTGAAGCTTTCTTT; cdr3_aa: CASSSRTGTLNTEAFF
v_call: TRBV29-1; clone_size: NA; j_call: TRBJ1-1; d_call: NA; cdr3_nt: TGCAGCGTTGCAGGATGGGCCGGGGACACTGAAGCTTTCTTT; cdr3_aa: CSVAGWAGDTEAFF
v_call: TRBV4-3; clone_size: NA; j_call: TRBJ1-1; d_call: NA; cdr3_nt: TGCGCCAGCAGCCAACAACAGGGATTGAACACTGAAGCTTTCTTT; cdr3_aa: CASSQQQGLNTEAFF
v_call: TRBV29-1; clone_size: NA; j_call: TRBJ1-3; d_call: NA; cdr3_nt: TGCAGCGTTGGTAACAGGGCTGGAAACACCATATATTTT; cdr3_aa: CSVGNRAGNTIYF
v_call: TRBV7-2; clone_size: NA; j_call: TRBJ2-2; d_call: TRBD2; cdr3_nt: TGTGCCAGCAGCCAGCCCGGGACTAGCGGGAGGGGGGGGCGCCGGGAGCTGTTTTTT; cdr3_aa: CASSQPGTSGRGGRRELFF
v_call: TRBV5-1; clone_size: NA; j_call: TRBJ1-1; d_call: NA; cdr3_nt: TGCGCCAGCAGCGCTCGGGGGAACACTGAAGCTTTCTTT; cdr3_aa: CASSARGNTEAFF
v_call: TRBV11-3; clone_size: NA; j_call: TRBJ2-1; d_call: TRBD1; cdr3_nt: TGTGCCAGCAGCTTGGGACAGGGGGAGATCAATGAGCAGTTCTTC; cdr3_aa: CASSLGQGEINEQFF
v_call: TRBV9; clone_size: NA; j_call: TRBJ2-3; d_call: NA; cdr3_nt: TGTGCCAGCAGCGTAGACATAGACATCACATATACGCAGTATTTT; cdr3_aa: CASSVDIDITYTQYF
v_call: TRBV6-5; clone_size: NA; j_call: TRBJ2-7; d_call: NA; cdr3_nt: TGTGCCAGCAGTAGCGGACTATACGAGCAGTACTTC; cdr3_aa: CASSSGLYEQYF
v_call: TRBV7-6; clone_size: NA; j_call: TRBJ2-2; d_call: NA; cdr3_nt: TGTGCCAGCAGCTTTCCCAGCGGGACAGGAGACACCGGGGAGCTGTTTTTT; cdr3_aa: CASSFPSGTGDTGELFF
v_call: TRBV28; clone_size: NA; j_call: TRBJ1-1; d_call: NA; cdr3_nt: TGTGCCAGCAGTCCATATACCCACAGCTCTGTAGCTTTCTTT; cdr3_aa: CASSPYTHSSVAFF
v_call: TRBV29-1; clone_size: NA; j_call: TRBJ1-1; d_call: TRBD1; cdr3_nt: TGCAGCGTTGGGGGCCAGAACAGGGGGAGCACTGAAGCTTTCTTT; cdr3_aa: CSVGGQNRGSTEAFF
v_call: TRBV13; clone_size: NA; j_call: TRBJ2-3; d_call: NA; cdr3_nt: TGTGCCAGCAGCGCCTTAAAGGGGGATACGCAGTATTTT; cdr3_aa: CASSALKGDTQYF
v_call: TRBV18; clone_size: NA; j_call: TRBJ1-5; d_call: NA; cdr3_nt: TGTGCCAGCTCACCGTTGAGGGTCCCCGGGCCCCAGCATTTT; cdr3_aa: CASSPLRVPGPQHF
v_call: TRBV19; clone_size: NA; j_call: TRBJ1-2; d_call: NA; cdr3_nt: TGTGCCAGTAGTCTCCCCAGGTATGGCTACACCTTC; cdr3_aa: CASSLPRYGYTF
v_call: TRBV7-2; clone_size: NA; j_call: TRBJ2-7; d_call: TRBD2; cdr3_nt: TGTGCCAGCAGCTTAGATCCGGGGGGTTACGAGCAGTACTTC; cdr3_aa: CASSLDPGGYEQYF
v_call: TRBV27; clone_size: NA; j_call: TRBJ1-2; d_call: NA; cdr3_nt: TGTGCCAGCAGTTTAATGTTTTTCGGGGGTGGGGTAATATATGGCTACACCTTC; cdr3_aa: CASSLMFFGGGVIYGYTF
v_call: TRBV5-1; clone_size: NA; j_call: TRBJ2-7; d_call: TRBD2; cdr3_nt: TGCGCCAGCAGCTTGGTGATAGCGGGATCACCCGAGCAGTACTTC; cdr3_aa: CASSLVIAGSPEQYF
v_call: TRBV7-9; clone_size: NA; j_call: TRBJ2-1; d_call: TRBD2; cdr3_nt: TGTGCCAGCAGCCCTGGGGGACTAGCATCGAACAATGAGCAGTTCTTC; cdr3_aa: CASSPGGLASNNEQFF
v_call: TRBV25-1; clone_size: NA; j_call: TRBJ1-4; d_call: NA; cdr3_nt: TGTGCCAGCAATAAACAGGGAAGTAATGAAAAACTGTTTTTT; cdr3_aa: CASNKQGSNEKLFF
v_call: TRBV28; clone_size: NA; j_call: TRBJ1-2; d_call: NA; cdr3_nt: TGTGCCAGCAGTCCCAGTGGGGCGTACTATGGCTACACCTTC; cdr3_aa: CASSPSGAYYGYTF
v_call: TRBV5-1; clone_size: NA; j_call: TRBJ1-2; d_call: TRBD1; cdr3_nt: TGCGCCAGCAGCGCGGACAGGGGGTTGGGCTACACCTTC; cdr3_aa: CASSADRGLGYTF
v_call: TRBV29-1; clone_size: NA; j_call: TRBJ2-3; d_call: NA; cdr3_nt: TGCAGCGGCGAAACAGGAGCAACGCAGTATTTT; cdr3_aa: CSGETGATQYF
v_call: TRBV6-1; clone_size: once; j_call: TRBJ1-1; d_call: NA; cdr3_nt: TGTGCCAGCAGTGAAACGCGAGATTTCTTT; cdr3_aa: CASSETRDFF
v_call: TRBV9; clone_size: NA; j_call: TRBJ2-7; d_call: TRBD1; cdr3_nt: TGTGCCAGCAGTTTCGGGACAGGATCCGCCTACGAGCAGTACTTC; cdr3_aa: CASSFGTGSAYEQYF